The 5 T cell receptor beta chains below come from one sample, sequenced in a study of T-cell memory formation after mild COVID-19. Via MiXCR, TCRdb re-called the 5' RACE reads, giving one row per CDR3 protein. The top ten hold about 21% of the sample, which has a few hundred thousand distinct CDR3 sequences, roughly a fifth seen once. Material for sequencing was PBMCs or a T cell subset sorted from them (not recorded which). The receptors were gathered from a man aged 18 to 30 who had mild COVID-19 (a few samples of this study predate the infection). Cell type and time point are not known.

The V call is TRBV7-2, the J call TRBJ2-5; 7 bases fit TRBD2. Looked up from germline, CDR1 is SGHTA and CDR2 is FQGNSA. After removal of 5 bases from V and 3 bases from J, the junction contained 9 bases not matched to a gene. This CDR3 contains 15 residues. The CDR3 loop is CASSIRASGEETQYF. CDR3 nucleotide sequence: TGTGCCAGCAGCATAAGGGCTAGCGGAGAAGAGACCCAGTACTTC.

There are a few counts of this clonotype. The rearrangement uses TRBV6-6 and TRBJ1-5; D ambiguous. V gave up 3 bases and J gave up 1 base, with 4 bases separating them. The CDR3 has 13 residues. Per the germline V gene, CDR1 is MNHNY and CDR2 is SVGAGI (reference sequence). The DNA for the CDR3 is TGTGCCAGCAGTTATCGGAGCAATCAGCCCCAGCATTTT. Encoded protein: CASSYRSNQPQHF.

This chain connects TRBV25-1 to TRBJ1-1, with D perhaps matching TRBD1 (5 bases). This CDR3 spans 13 amino acids. Germline V lookup: CDR1 MGHDK, CDR2 SYGVNS. CDR3: CAYRTPGRTEAFF. In DNA form, the CDR3 reads TGTGCGTACAGGACCCCAGGGAGGACTGAAGCTTTCTTT.

The chain has TRBV5-1 and TRBJ1-4, with D possibly being TRBD1 (5 bases). Trimming pared 0 bases from V and 3 bases from J, leaving 18 bases between. This CDR3 spans 18 amino acids. Per germline, CDR1 SGHRS and CDR2 YFSETQ. CDR3 amino acids: CASSLGLGQHNPNEKLFF. The CDR3 DNA is TGCGCCAGCAGCTTGGGATTAGGACAACACAACCCTAATGAAAAACTGTTTTTT. The full variable domain, rest sourced from reference TRBV5-1 and TRBJ1-4, is KAGVTQTPRYLIKTRGQQVTLSCSPISGHRSVSWYQQTPGQGLQFLFEYFSETQRNKGNFPGRFSGRQFSNSRSEMNVSTLELGDSALYLCASSLGLGQHNPNEKLFFGSGTQLSVL.

This rearrangement joins TRBV5-1 to TRBJ1-1; D gene ambiguous. CDR1 and CDR2 from the germline V gene are SGHRS and YFSETQ. This CDR3 spans 12 amino acids. Between the trimmed V and J ends, which lost 4 bases and 2 bases, there was a span of 6 bases. The CDR3 spells CASSEINTEAFF. The CDR3 DNA reads TGCGCCAGCAGCGAGATTAACACTGAAGCTTTCTTT. Filled out from reference TRBV5-1 and TRBJ1-1, the complete variable domain reads KAGVTQTPRYLIKTRGQQVTLSCSPISGHRSVSWYQQTPGQGLQFLFEYFSETQRNKGNFPGRFSGRQFSNSRSEMNVSTLELGDSALYLCASSEINTEAFFGQGTRLTVV.